What follows is one T cell receptor beta chain and its context. Its antigen is not known. Primers for the PCR totalled 60 Vbeta and 13 Jbeta. The data were produced by immunoSEQ multiplex PCR, yet TCRdb's version contains in-frame clones alone and is incomplete. The repertoire consists of 85,000 to 90,000 clones, with approximately 70% occurring once and the leading ten covering approximately 2.1%. Trimming took off 4 bases at V and 2 bases at J, with 17 bases between the two ends. The CDR3 is made up of 17 amino acids. The germline V gene has CDR1 SNHLY and CDR2 FYNNEI. The source of the sample is a study of cytomegalovirus exposure and HLA in healthy donors. Notes on the study in general: An analysis done earlier found most TCR beta V segments productive about 90% or about 30% of the time. Association of fewer than 20,000 TCR beta sequences with HLA alleles was found at 0.05 false discovery rate in a later analysis. It was 150 to 200 TCR beta chains that were listed as cytomegalovirus-associated. Most TCR sequences showed up rarely, but some public TCRs showed up in many donors.

The rearrangement joins TRBV2 to TRBJ1-4; TRBD1 is a possible D gene (5 bases). Sequencing was done on a sample of PBMCs. This TCR was recovered from a young man in good health and CMV-seronegative. The CDR3 is CASSAEPPGPTNEKLFF. CDR3 bases: TGTGCCAGCAGTGCAGAACCTCCAGGGCCCACTAATGAAAAACTGTTTTTT.